This TCR beta chain derives from a study of Tregs in tolerant kidney transplant recipients. Study-wide results and caveats: Validation in larger populations is needed because few patients were studied.

The CDR3 extends over 17 amino acids. Germline lookup yields CDR1 MGHRA and CDR2 YSYEKL. The junction had 10 bases not matched to a gene; V was cut back by 1 base and J by 5 bases. TCRdb's copy holds only in-frame clones and misses some; the assay was immunoSEQ multiplex PCR. The sample lists some 90,000 clones; approximately 94% were seen once. This clone was detected once. Its matching antigen is unknown. This chain uses TRBV4-1 with TRBJ2-2, with TRBD2 matching 7 bases. The receptor was isolated from a human donor in good health. The sequencing input was CD8+ T cells from blood. The CDR3 region is CASSQVGGRARTGELFF. In DNA, the CDR3 is TGCGCCAGCAGCCAAGTGGGGGGGAGGGCTCGGACCGGGGAGCTGTTTTTT.